The clone carrying this T cell receptor (beta chain) was counted between two and nine times. Its antigen is unknown. This specimen comes from a study of tumor-infiltrating lymphocytes in localized non-small cell lung cancer. Study conclusions and caveats: Only some patients had TCR sequencing, depending on available tissue. TCRbeta sequencing showed higher T cell infiltration in tumors than uninvolved lung.

The germline V gene has CDR1 SNHLY and CDR2 FYNNEI. The CDR3 is 15 residues long. Trimming stripped 6 bases from V and 0 bases from J, with 13 bases between. Assay used: immunoSEQ multiplex PCR; TCRdb lists only in-frame clones, some missing. The sample carries some 13,000 clones, approximately 71% recorded once. The sequenced sample consisted of uninvolved lung tissue not adjacent to the tumor. This TCR came from a human donor with non-small cell lung cancer. This chain connects TRBV2 to TRBJ2-3, with D possibly TRBD1 on 6 matching bases. Written as DNA, the CDR3 is TGTGCCAGCAGCCCACAGGGTTGGAGCACAGATACGCAGTATTTT. This translates into CASSPQGWSTDTQYF.